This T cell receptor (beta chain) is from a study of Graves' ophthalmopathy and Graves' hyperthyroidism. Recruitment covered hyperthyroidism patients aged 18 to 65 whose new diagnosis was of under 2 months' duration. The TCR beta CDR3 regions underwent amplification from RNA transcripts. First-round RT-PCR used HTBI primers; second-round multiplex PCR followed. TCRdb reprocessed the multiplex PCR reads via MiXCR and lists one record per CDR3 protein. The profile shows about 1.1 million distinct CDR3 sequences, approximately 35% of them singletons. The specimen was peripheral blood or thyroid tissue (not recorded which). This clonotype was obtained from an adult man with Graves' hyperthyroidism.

CDR3 bases: TGTGCCAGCAGTTTCGCGGGGGGGTCGACGTACACTGAAGCTTTCTTT. It specifies CASSFAGGSTYTEAFF. The chain is built from TRBV12-3 or TRBV12-4 and TRBJ1-1, with a possible D match to TRBD1 (5 bases). The CDR3 extends over 16 amino acids. V was cut by 3 bases and J by 3 bases, with 17 bases left in between.